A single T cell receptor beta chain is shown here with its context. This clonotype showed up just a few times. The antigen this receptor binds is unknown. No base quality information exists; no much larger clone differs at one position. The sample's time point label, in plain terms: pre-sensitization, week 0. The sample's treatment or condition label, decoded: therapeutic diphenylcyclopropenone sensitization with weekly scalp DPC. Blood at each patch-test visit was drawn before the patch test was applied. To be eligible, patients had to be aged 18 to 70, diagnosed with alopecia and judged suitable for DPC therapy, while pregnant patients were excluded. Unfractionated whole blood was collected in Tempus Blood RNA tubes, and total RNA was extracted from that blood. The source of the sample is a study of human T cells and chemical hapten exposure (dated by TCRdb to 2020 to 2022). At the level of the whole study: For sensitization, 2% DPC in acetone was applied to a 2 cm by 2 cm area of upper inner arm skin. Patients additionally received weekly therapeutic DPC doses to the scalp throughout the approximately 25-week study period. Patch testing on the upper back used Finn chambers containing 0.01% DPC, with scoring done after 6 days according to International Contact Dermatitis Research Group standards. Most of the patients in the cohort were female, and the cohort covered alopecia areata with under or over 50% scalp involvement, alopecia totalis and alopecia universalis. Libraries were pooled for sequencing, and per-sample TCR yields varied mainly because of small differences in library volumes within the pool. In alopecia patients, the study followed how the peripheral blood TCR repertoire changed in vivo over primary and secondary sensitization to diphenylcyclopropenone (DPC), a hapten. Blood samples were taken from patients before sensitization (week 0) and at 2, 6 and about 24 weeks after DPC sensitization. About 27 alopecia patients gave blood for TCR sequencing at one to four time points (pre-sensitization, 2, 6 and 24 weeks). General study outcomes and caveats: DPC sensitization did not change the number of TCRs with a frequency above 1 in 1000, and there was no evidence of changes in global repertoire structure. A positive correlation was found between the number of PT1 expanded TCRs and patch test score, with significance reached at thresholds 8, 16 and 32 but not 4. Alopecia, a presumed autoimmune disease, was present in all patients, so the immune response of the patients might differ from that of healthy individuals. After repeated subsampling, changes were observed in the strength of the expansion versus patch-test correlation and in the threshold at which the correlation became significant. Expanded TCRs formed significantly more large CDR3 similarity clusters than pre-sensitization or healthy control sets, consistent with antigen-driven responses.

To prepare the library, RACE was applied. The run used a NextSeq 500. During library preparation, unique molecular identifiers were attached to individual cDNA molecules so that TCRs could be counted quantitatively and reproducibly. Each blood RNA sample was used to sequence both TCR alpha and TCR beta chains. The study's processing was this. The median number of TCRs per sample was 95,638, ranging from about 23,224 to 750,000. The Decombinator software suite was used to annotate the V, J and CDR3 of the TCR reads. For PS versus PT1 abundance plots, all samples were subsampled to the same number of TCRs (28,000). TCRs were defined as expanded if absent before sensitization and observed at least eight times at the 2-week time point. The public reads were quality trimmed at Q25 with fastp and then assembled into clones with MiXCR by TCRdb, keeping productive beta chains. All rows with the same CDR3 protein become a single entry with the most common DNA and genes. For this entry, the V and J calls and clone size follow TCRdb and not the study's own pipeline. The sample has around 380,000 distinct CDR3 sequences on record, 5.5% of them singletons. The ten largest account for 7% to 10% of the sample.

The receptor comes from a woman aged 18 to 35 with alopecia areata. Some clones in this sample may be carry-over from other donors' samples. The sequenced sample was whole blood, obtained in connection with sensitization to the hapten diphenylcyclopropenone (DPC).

The CDR3 protein is CASSVGQGPRENSPLHF. The DNA sequence is TGTGCCAGCAGCGTAGGACAGGGGCCGAGGGAGAATTCACCCCTCCACTTT. The rearrangement combines TRBV9 with TRBJ1-6, with 8 junctional bases fitting TRBD1. V ends up 0 bases short and J 7 bases short, with an unmatched junction base count of 9. CDR1 and CDR2 are drawn from the germline V gene: SGDLS, YYNGEE. The CDR3, from cysteine to phenylalanine, totals 17 residues. Solely the CDR3 DNA is kept, with 51 bases framed from the first base.